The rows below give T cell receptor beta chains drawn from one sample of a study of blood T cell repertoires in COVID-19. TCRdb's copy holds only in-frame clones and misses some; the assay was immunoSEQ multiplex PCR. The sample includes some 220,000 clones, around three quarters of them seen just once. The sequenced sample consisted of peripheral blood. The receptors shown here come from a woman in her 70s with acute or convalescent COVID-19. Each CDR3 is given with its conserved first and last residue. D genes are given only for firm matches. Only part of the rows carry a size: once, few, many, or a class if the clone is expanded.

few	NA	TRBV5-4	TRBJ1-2	TGTGCCAGCAGCTTGTCAGGGGTAGTAGCAGGAGGCTACACCTTC	CASSLSGVVAGGYTF
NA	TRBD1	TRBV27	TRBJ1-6	TGTGCCAGCAGTAAACTCACCGGGACAGATAATTCACCCCTCCACTTT	CASSKLTGTDNSPLHF
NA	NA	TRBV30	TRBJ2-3	TGTGCCTGGCGGCGAGGGCTGGGCACAGATACGCAGTATTTT	CAWRRGLGTDTQYF
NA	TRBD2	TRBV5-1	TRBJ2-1	TGCGCCAGCAGCCCTACCGGGACTAGCGGATTATCCTACAATGAGCAGTTCTTC	CASSPTGTSGLSYNEQFF
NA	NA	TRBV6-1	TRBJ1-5	TGTGCCAGCAGTGAAGTAGACGGGGATAATCAGCCCCAGCATTTT	CASSEVDGDNQPQHF
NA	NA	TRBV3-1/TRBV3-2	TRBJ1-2	TGTGCCAGCAGCCCCGGGATAGATGGCTACACCTTC	CASSPGIDGYTF
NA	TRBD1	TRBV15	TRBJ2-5	TGTGCCACCAGCAGAGATGACAGGGGGCAAGAGACCCAGTACTTC	CATSRDDRGQETQYF
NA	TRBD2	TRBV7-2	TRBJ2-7	TGTGCCAGCAGCTTGCTAGCGGGGGATCTTTCCTACGAGCAGTACTTC	CASSLLAGDLSYEQYF
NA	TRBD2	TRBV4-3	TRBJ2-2	TGCGCCAGCAGCCAAGAAGGATCGGCGGGAGGGAACACCGGGGAGCTGTTTTTT	CASSQEGSAGGNTGELFF
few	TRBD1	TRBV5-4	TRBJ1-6	TGTGCCAGCAGCTTGGAGGGGGCAGGGGTTAATTCACCCCTCCACTTT	CASSLEGAGVNSPLHF
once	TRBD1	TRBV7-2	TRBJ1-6	TGTGCCAGCAGCTCACCCCGACAGGGGAGGAGTTCACCCCTCCACTTT	CASSSPRQGRSSPLHF
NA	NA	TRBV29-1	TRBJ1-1	TGCAGCTCTAAACTCACAGGGACCGAAGCTTTCTTT	CSSKLTGTEAFF
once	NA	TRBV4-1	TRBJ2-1	TGCGCCAGCAGCCAAGGCCCATGGGAGCGGAGCAATGAGCAGTTCTTC	CASSQGPWERSNEQFF
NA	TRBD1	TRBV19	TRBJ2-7	TGTGCCAGTAGGAATGAACAGGGGGCCAAAGACGAGCAGTACTTC	CASRNEQGAKDEQYF
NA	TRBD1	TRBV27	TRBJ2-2	TGTGCCAGCAGTTTACGCCCCATGGGACAGGGGGCCACCGGGGAGCTGTTTTTT	CASSLRPMGQGATGELFF
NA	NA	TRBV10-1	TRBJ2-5	TGCGCCAGCAGTGAAGGACTGCAGTACCAAGAGACCCAGTACTTC	CASSEGLQYQETQYF
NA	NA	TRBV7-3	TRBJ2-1	TGTGCCAGCAGCTCTAGCGTGGTGCCCTACAATGAGCAGTTCTTC	CASSSSVVPYNEQFF
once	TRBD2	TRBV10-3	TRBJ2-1	TGTGCCATCCCTATAGGGGGACTAGCGGGGGGTGGAATAGGGAATGAGCAGTTCTTC	CAIPIGGLAGGGIGNEQFF
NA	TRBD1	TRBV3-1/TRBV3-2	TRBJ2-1	TGTGCCAGCAGCCAAGAAATTGGACAGGTTGGTAAGGAGTTCTTC	CASSQEIGQVGKEFF
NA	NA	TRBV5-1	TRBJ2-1	TGCGCCAGCGCCCCTTTTAGCGGTAGCCTGGGAAAGCAGTTCTTC	CASAPFSGSLGKQFF